What follows is one T cell receptor (beta chain) and its context. Antigen specificity is unknown. This specimen belongs to a study of T cell responses to AZD1222 COVID-19 vaccine. Study-level findings and limits: Nearly half of spike-specific TCRs reportedly go after variant regions that carry no mutations. Repertoire sampling occurred only after the peak T cell response. The study found vaccine-associated CD4 TCRs spanning spike, dominant at 160-218 and 743-854. Spike-specific TCR breadth and depth both grew after two AZD1222 doses.

The data were produced by immunoSEQ multiplex PCR, yet TCRdb's version contains in-frame clones alone and is incomplete. The sample consists of more than 85,000 clones, 85% to 90% of them appearing once. This receptor was identified in an adult in good health. Sequencing was performed on peripheral blood, taken on day 0 of AZD1222 vaccination.

This CDR3 reads CASSFGTDTQYF. The CDR3 region has the DNA TGTGCCAGCAGCTTCGGCACAGATACGCAGTATTTT. The gene calls are TRBV13 and TRBJ2-3; D is ambiguous. Germline V gene lookup returns CDR1 PRHDT and CDR2 FYEKMQ (reference sequence). The V end lost 3 bases, the J end lost 1 base, and 2 bases lay between the germline ends. The CDR3 has 12 residues.